This entry concerns a single T cell receptor beta chain. These data come from a study of blood T cell repertoires in COVID-19. Study information: T cells, B-cell-depleted T cells, or PBMCs supplied cDNA or gDNA.

Germline V lookup: CDR1 KGHDR, CDR2 SFDVKD. V was cut by 5 bases and J by 7 bases, with 10 bases left in between. This CDR3 has 12 amino acids. Assay: immunoSEQ multiplex PCR; the TCRdb copy retains only in-frame clones and omits some. The repertoire holds approximately 300,000 clones, with about 82% as singletons. The sequencing sample was made of peripheral blood. This receptor was obtained from a woman aged 45-60 years with acute or convalescent COVID-19. The V gene is TRBV24-1, the J gene TRBJ1-2; no definite D call. Here the CDR3 DNA reads TGTGCCACCAGTGTGGAGGGTTCTGGCTACACCTTC. Translated, it gives CATSVEGSGYTF.